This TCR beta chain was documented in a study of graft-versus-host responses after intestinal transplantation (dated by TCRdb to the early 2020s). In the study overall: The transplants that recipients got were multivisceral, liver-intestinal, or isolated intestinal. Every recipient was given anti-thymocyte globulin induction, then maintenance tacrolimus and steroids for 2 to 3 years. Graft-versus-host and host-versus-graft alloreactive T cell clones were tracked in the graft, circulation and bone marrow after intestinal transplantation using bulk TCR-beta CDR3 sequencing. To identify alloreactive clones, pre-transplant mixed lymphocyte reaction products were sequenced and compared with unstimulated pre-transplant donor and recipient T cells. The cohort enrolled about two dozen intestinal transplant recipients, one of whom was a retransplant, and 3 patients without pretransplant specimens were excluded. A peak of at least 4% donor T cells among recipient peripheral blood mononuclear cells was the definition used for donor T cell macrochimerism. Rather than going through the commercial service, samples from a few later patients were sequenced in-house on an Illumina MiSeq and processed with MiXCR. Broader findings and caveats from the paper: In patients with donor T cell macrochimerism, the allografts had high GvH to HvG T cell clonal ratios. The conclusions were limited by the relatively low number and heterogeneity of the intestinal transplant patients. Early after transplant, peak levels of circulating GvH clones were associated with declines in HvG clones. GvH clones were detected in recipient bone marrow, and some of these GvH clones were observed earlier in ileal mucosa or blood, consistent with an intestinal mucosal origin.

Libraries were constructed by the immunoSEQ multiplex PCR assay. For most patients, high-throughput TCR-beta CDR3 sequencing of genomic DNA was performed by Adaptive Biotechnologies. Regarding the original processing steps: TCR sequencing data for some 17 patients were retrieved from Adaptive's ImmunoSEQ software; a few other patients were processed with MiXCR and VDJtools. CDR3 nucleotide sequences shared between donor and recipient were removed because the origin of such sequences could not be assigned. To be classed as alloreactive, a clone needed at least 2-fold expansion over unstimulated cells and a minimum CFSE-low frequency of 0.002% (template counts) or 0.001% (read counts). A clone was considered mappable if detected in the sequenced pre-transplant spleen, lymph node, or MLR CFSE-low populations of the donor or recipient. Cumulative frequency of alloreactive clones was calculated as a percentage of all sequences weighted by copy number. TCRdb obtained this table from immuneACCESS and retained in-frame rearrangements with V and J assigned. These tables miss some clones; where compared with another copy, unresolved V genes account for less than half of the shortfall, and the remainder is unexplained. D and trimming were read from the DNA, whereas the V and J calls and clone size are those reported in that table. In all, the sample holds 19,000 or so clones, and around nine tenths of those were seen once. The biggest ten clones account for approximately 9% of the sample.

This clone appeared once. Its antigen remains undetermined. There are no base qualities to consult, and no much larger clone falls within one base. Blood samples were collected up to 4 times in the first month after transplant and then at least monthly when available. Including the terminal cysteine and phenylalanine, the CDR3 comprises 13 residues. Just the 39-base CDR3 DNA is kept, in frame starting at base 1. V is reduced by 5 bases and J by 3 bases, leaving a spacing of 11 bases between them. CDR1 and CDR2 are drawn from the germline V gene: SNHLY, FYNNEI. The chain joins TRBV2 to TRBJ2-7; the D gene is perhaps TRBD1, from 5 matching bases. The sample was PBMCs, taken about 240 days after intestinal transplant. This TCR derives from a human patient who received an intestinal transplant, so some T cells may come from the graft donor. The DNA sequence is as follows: TGTGCCAGCAGTCCAGGGATCGGCTACGAGCAGTACTTC. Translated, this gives CASSPGIGYEQYF.